This note documents a single T cell receptor beta chain sequence. No antigen is known for it. This sample was included in a study of T cell responses to AZD1222 COVID-19 vaccine. Study conclusions and caveats: The donor group comprised mostly white British people and more females; the analysis possibly underestimated clonal diversity. Reportedly, nearly half the spike-specific TCRs target unmutated variant regions.

From germline, CDR1 is LNHDA and CDR2 SQIVND (reference sequence). With 5 bases removed from V and 1 base from J, the gap between germline ends came to 8 bases. The CDR3 sequence is 13 residues long. Repertoires were generated with immunoSEQ multiplex PCR, while TCRdb's copy carries only in-frame clones and drops some. The table includes 100,000 to 110,000 clones, just under 90% detected once. The chain combines TRBV19 with TRBJ1-1, with D uncertain. The specimen was peripheral blood, collected on day 0 of AZD1222 vaccination. The TCR was taken from an adult in good health. This CDR3 is CASSSTGNTEAFF. The CDR3 nucleotides read TGTGCCAGTAGTTCAACCGGGAACACTGAAGCTTTCTTT.